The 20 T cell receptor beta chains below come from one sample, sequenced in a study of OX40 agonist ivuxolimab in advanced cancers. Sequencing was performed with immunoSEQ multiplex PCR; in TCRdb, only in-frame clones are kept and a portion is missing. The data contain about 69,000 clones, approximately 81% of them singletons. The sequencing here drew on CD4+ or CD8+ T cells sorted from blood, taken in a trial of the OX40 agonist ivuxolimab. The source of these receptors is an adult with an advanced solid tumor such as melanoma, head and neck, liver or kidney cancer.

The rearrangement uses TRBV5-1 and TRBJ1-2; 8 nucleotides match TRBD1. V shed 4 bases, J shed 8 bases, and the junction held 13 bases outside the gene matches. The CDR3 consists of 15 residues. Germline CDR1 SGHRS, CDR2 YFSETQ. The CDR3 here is CASSPDRGVYSGYTF. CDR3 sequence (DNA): TGCGCCAGCAGCCCTGACAGGGGAGTCTATTCCGGCTACACCTTC.

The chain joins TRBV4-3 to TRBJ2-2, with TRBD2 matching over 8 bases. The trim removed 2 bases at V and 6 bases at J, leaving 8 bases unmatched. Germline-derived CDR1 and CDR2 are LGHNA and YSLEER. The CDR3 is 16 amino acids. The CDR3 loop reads CASSQTTGRGPGELFF. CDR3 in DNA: TGCGCCAGCAGCCAAACGACCGGGAGGGGCCCCGGGGAGCTGTTTTTT.

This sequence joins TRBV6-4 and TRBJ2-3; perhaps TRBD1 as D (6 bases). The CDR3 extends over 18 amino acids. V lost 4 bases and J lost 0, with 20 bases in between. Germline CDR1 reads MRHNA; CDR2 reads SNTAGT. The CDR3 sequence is CASSARPRTDSSTDTQYF. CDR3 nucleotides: TGTGCCAGCAGTGCCCGACCTCGGACAGATTCTAGCACAGATACGCAGTATTTT.

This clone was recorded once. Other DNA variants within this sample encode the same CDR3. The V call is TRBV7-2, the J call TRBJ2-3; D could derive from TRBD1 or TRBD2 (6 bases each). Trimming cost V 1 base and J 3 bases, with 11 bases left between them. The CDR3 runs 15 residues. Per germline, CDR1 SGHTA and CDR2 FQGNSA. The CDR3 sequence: CASSLGRGGTDTQYF. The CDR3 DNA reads TGTGCCAGCAGCTTAGGCAGGGGAGGAACAGATACGCAGTATTTT.

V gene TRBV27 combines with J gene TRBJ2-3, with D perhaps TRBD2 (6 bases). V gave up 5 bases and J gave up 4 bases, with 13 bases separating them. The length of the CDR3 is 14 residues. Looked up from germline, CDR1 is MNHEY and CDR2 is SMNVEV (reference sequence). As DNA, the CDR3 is TGTGCCAGCAGTCGCGACGGGAGCCCAGATACGCAGTATTTT. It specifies CASSRDGSPDTQYF.

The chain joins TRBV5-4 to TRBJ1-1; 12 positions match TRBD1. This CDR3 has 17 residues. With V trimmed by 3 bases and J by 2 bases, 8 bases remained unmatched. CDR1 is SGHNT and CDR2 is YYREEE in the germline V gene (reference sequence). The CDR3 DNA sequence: TGTGCCAGCAGCTCGACCCGGGACAGGGGGCGAAACACTGAAGCTTTCTTT. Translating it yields CASSSTRDRGRNTEAFF.

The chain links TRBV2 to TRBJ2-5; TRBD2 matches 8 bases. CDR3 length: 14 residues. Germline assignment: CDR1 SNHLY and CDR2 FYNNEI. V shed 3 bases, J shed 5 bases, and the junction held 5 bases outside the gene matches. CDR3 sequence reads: CASSDTSGRETQYF. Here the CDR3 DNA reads TGTGCCAGCAGTGATACTAGCGGCCGGGAGACCCAGTACTTC.

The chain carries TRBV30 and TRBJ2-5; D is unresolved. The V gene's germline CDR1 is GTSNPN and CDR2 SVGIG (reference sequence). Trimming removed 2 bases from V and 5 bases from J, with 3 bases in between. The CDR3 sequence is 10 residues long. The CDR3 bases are TGTGCCTGGAGTCAGGAGACCCAGTACTTC. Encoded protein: CAWSQETQYF.

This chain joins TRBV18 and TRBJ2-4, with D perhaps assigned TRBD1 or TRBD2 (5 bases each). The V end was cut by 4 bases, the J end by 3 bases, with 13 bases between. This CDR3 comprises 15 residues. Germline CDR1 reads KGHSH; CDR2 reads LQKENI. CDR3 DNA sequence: TGTGCCAGCTCACGAGGGGCAGAGAACAAAAACATTCAGTACTTC. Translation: CASSRGAENKNIQYF.

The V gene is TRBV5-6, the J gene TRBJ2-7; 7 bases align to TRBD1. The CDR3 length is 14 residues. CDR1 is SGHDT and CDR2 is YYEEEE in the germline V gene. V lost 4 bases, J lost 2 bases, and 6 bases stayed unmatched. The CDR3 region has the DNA TGTGCCAGCAGCAAACAGGGGATACCCTACGAGCAGTACTTC. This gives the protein CASSKQGIPYEQYF. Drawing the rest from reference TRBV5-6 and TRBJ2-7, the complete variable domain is DAGVTQSPTHLIKTRGQQVTLRCSPKSGHDTVSWYQQALGQGPQFIFQYYEEEERQRGNFPDRFSGHQFPNYSSELNVNALLLGDSALYLCASSKQGIPYEQYFGPGTRLTVT.

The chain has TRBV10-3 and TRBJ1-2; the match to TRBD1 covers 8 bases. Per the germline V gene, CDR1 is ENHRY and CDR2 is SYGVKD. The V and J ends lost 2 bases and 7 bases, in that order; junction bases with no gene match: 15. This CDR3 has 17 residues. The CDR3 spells CAISEGLAQGVNRGYTF. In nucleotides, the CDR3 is TGTGCCATCAGTGAGGGGTTGGCACAGGGGGTGAATCGTGGCTACACCTTC.

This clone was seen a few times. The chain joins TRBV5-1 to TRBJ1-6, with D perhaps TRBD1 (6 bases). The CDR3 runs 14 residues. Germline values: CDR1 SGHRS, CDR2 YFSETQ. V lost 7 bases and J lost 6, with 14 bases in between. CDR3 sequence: CASRSGQINSPLHF. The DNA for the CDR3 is TGCGCCAGCCGTTCGGGACAAATTAATTCACCCCTCCACTTT.

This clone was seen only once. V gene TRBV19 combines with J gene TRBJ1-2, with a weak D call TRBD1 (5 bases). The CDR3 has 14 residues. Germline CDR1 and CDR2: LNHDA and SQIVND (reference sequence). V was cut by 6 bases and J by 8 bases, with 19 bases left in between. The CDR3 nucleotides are TGTGCCAGTAGGGTCGGGACCTCTTCCCTCGGCTACACCTTC. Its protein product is CASRVGTSSLGYTF.

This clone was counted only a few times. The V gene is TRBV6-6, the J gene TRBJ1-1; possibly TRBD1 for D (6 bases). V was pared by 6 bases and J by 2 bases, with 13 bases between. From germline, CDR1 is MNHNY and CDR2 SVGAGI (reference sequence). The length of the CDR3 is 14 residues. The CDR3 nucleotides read TGTGCCAGCAGGTCGACAGGTACTAACACTGAAGCTTTCTTT. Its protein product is CASRSTGTNTEAFF.

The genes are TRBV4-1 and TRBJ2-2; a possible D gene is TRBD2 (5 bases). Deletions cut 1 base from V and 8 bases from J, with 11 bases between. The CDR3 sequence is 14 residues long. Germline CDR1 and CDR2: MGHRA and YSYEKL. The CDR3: CASSQGPPGGELFF. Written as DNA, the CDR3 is TGCGCCAGCAGCCAAGGTCCTCCGGGAGGGGAGCTGTTTTTT.

CDR3 DNA sequence: TGTGCCAGCAGGTCCGAATGGGGGATGAACACTGAAGCTTTCTTT. Its protein is CASRSEWGMNTEAFF. The chain is built from TRBV27 and TRBJ1-1; the D gene is possibly TRBD1 (5 bases). V lost 6 bases to trimming and J lost 0 bases, with 14 bases between them. The CDR3 runs to 15 residues. Germline CDR1 reads MNHEY; CDR2 reads SMNVEV (reference sequence).

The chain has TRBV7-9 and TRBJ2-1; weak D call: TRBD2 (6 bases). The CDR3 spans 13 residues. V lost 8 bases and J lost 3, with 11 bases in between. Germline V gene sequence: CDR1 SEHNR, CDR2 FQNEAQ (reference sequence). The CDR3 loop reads CASGLSNYNEQFF. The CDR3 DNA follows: TGTGCCAGCGGACTATCAAACTACAATGAGCAGTTCTTC.

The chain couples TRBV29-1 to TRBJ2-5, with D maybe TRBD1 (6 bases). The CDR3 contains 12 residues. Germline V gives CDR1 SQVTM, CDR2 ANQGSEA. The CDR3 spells CKVRDNQETQYF. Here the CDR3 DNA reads TGCAAAGTCCGGGACAACCAAGAGACCCAGTACTTC.

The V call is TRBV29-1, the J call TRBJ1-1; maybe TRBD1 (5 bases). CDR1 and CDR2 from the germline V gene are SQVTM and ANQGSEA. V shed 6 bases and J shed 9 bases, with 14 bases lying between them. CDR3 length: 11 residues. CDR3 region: CSVGGEAKAFF. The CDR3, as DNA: TGCAGCGTCGGGGGGGAAGCCAAAGCTTTCTTT.

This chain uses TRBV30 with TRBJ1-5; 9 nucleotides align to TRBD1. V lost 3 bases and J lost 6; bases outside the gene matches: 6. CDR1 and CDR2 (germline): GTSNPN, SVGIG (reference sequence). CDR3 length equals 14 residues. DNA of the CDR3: TGTGCCTGGAGCAAGGGGGGACAGGGTCAGCCCCAGCATTTT. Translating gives CAWSKGGQGQPQHF.